The 17 T cell receptor beta chains below were found in one sample sequenced in a study of beta chain features in type 1 diabetes listed by TCRdb under 2018. The protocol used for the library was the immunoSEQ multiplex PCR assay. The High Capacity cDNA Reverse Transcription Kit was used to reverse transcribe all of the isolated RNA, meaning that expressed TCRB transcripts were what got sequenced. In TCRdb, the immuneACCESS table is reduced to in-frame sequences with V and J assigned. These tables do not hold every clone; where another copy was compared, an unresolved V gene accounts for under half, and the others remain unexplained. Across this sample there are roughly 140,000 clones, with around 8% seen only once. About 0.6% of the sample belongs to the ten largest clones. The sequenced material came from central memory CD4+ T cells from blood. These TCRs come from a man between 18 and 29 years old in good health.

The chain links TRBV4-3 to TRBJ2-3; tentatively, D is TRBD2 (7 bases). Trimming cost V 0 bases and J 2 bases, with 15 bases left between them. The germline V gene has CDR1 LGHNA and CDR2 YSLEER. This CDR3 is 17 amino acids long. The CDR3 region is CASSQDTGGLFTDTQYF. CDR3 in DNA: TGCGCCAGCAGCCAAGATACGGGGGGCCTTTTCACAGATACGCAGTATTTT.

This clone has more than one count but fewer than ten. V and J are TRBV2 and TRBJ2-1, with D possibly matching TRBD1 (5 bases). The germline V and J ends were trimmed by 6 bases and 9 bases, with 15 bases remaining between them. The CDR3 sequence is 13 residues long. The germline V gene encodes CDR1 SNHLY and CDR2 FYNNEI. The CDR3 is CASSWVGQGEQFF. CDR3 bases: TGTGCCAGCAGCTGGGTCGGGCAGGGTGAGCAGTTCTTC.

This clone has a handful of counts. The chain is built from TRBV5-1 and TRBJ1-1; 7 bases align to TRBD1. CDR1 is SGHRS, CDR2 YFSETQ, per germline. Germline trimming cut 4 bases from V and 4 bases from J; bases unmatched to any gene: 13. The CDR3 has 16 amino acids. CDR3 loop: CASSLRDSRGSTEAFF. The CDR3 DNA follows: TGCGCCAGCAGCCTCCGGGACAGCCGAGGATCCACTGAAGCTTTCTTT.

There are many counts of this clone. The V call is TRBV7-9, the J call TRBJ2-7; 12 bases are a match to TRBD1. The J segment lost 6 bases and the V segment lost 1 base, leaving 4 bases of the junction unmatched. The CDR3 length is 15 residues. Germline CDR1 is SEHNR and CDR2 is FQNEAQ (reference sequence). In nucleotides, the CDR3 is TGTGCCAGCAGCTTAGGGTCGGGACAGGGGGCCGAGCAGTACTTC. Its translation: CASSLGSGQGAEQYF.

The sample holds many counts of this clone. The chain combines TRBV18 with TRBJ2-1; no firm D call. The ends were cut back, 5 bases at V and 7 bases at J, with 15 bases in the middle. In germline, CDR1 is KGHSH, CDR2 LQKENI. The CDR3 spans 14 residues. Written as DNA, the CDR3 is TGTGCCAGCTCATCCAGTACGGGTTTAAATGAGCAGTTCTTC. It specifies CASSSSTGLNEQFF.

This clone was counted between two and nine times. The chain employs TRBV2 and TRBJ1-5, with TRBD1 as a possible D gene (5 bases). The V end lost 6 bases, the J end lost 4 bases, and 19 bases lay between the germline ends. Looked up from germline, CDR1 is SNHLY and CDR2 is FYNNEI. CDR3 length: 16 residues. Written as DNA, the CDR3 is TGTGCCAGCAGGGTCGACCGGGACTTATGGAATCAGCCCCAGCATTTT. Translated: CASRVDRDLWNQPQHF.

This clone has more than one count but fewer than ten. The chain has TRBV27 and TRBJ1-3; 8 nucleotides line up with TRBD1. Germline V gene data show CDR1 as MNHEY and CDR2 as SMNVEV (reference sequence). CDR3 length equals 17 residues. Germline trimming cut 5 bases from V and 3 bases from J; bases unmatched to any gene: 12. CDR3 in amino acids: CASSIGWQGAFGNTIYF. DNA of the CDR3: TGTGCCAGCAGTATCGGGTGGCAGGGGGCGTTTGGAAACACCATATATTTT.

The CDR3 here is CASSAGLAEHNEQFF. As DNA, the CDR3 is TGTGCCAGCAGCGCCGGACTAGCGGAACACAATGAGCAGTTCTTC. The chain recombines TRBV9 with TRBJ2-1; 10 positions agree with TRBD2. V lost 3 bases and J lost 5; bases outside the gene matches: 5. This CDR3 region has 15 residues. Germline V lookup: CDR1 SGDLS, CDR2 YYNGEE.

J is TRBJ1-5 and V is TRBV6-6; D is uncertain. CDR3 length equals 10 residues. V was clipped by 10 bases and J by 11 bases, with 12 bases between them. The V gene's germline CDR1 is MNHNY and CDR2 SVGAGI (reference sequence). CDR3 residues: CATFDGTQHF. The CDR3 coding sequence is TGTGCCACCTTCGACGGGACCCAGCATTTT.

This clone has just a few counts. The chain recombines TRBV5-1 with TRBJ1-5; 9 bases align to TRBD1. Per the germline V gene, CDR1 is SGHRS and CDR2 is YFSETQ. CDR3 size: 16 residues. Trimming cost V 3 bases and J 3 bases; bases outside gene matches: 7. CDR3 nucleotide sequence: TGCGCCAGCAGCTCCGGGACAGGGTCGTTCAATCAGCCCCAGCATTTT. Translated, it gives CASSSGTGSFNQPQHF.

Only a few counts were recorded for this clone. CDR3 bases: TGTGCCATCAGCGAGGACAGAAACTATGGCTACACCTTC. Its translation: CAISEDRNYGYTF. This sequence joins TRBV10-3 and TRBJ1-2; a weak D match, TRBD1 (6 bases). Germline CDR1 and CDR2: ENHRY and SYGVKD. CDR3 length: 13 residues. Trimming took 6 bases from V and 2 from J, leaving 10 bases between them.

The rearrangement uses TRBV10-3 and TRBJ2-1, with D unclear. CDR3 length equals 14 residues. V was trimmed by 10 bases and J by 3 bases, leaving 16 bases between them. From germline, CDR1 is ENHRY and CDR2 SYGVKD. The CDR3: CATASPESYNEQFF. For the CDR3, the DNA is TGTGCCACAGCCTCCCCGGAGAGCTACAATGAGCAGTTCTTC.

This clone was seen a few times. This rearrangement joins TRBV6-5 to TRBJ1-2; D is ambiguous. This CDR3 is built from 14 residues. Germline V lookup: CDR1 MNHEY, CDR2 SVGAGI. Trimming cost V 5 bases and J 8 bases, with 18 bases left between them. The CDR3 loop is CASSQLSHSGGYTF. In DNA, the CDR3 is TGTGCCAGCAGTCAGCTTTCACACAGTGGCGGCTACACCTTC.

The chain couples TRBV27 to TRBJ2-3; 14 positions agree with TRBD2. In germline, CDR1 is MNHEY, CDR2 SMNVEV (reference sequence). Trimming at V came to 6 bases and at J to 8 bases, leaving 13 bases not matched to a gene. This CDR3 comprises 17 residues. The CDR3 nucleotides read TGTGCCAGCAGCGAACCGGGACTAGCGGGGGACGTCGGTACGCAGTATTTT. It codes for CASSEPGLAGDVGTQYF.

The sample holds many counts of this clone. The V gene is TRBV7-2, the J gene TRBJ2-7; 12 bases are shared with TRBD2. The V and J ends lost 5 bases and 6 bases, in that order; junction bases with no gene match: 5. This CDR3 contains 14 residues. Germline CDR1 is SGHTA and CDR2 is FQGNSA. The CDR3 DNA is TGTGCCAGCAGCAAACTAGCGGGGGGTGCCGAGCAGTACTTC. Translation: CASSKLAGGAEQYF.

This clone was observed a handful of times. The chain has TRBV5-5 and TRBJ2-6; 8 bases line up with TRBD2. Trimming took 0 bases from V and 0 from J; bases not matched to a gene: 2. CDR3 length: 17 amino acids. Germline CDR1 is SGHKS and CDR2 is YYEKEE (reference sequence). CDR3 sequence: CASSLAGGASGANVLTF. The CDR3 DNA follows: TGTGCCAGCAGCTTGGCCGGGGGGGCCTCTGGGGCCAACGTCCTGACTTTC.

J is TRBJ2-4 and V is TRBV6-1; 8 positions agree with TRBD1. Germline values: CDR1 MNHNS, CDR2 SASEGT. V shed 1 base and J 4 bases; nucleotides not matched to a gene: 3. The CDR3 loop spans 15 amino acids. The CDR3 nucleotides read TGTGCCAGCAGTGAAGGGGACAGGCTTAAAAACATTCAGTACTTC. Its protein product is CASSEGDRLKNIQYF.